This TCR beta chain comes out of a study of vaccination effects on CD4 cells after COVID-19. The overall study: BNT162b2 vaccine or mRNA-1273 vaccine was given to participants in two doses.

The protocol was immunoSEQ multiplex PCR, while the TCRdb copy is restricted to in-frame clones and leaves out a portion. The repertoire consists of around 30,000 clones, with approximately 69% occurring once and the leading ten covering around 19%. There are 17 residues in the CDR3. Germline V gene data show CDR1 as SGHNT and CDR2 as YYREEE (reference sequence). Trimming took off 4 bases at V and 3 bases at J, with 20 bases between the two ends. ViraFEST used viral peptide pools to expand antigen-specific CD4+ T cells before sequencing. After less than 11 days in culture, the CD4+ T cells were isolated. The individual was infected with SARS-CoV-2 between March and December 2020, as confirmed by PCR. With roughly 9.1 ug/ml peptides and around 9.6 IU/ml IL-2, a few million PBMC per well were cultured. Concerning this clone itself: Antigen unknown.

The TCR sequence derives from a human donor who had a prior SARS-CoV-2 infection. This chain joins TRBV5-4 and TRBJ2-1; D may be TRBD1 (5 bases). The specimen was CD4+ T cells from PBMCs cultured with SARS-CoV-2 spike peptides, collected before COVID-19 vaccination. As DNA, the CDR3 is TGTGCCAGCAGCCAGGGCGCGCCACTTGGGGTCTACAATGAGCAGTTCTTC. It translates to CASSQGAPLGVYNEQFF. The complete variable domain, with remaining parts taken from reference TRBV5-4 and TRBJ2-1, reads ETGVTQSPTHLIKTRGQQVTLRCSSQSGHNTVSWYQQALGQGPQFIFQYYREEENGRGNFPPRFSGLQFPNYSSELNVNALELDDSALYLCASSQGAPLGVYNEQFFGPGTRLTVL.